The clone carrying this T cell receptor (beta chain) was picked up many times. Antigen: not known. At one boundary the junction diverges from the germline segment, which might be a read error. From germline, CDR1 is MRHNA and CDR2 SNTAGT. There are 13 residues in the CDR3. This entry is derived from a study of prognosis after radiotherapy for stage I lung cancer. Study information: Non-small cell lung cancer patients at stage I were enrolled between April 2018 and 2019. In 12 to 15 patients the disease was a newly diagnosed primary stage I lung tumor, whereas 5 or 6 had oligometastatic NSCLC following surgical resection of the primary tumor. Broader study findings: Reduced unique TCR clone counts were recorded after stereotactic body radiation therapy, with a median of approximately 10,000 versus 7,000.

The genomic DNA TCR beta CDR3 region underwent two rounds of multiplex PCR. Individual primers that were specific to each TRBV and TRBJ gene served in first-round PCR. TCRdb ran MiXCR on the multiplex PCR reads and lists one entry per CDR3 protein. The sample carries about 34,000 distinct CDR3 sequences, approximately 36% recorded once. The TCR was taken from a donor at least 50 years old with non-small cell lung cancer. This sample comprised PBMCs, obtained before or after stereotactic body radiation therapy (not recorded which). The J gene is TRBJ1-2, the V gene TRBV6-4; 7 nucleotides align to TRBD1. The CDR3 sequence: CASSYSRGQGYTF. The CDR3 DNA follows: TGTGCCAGCAGTTACTCGAGGGGGCAGGGCTACACCTTC.